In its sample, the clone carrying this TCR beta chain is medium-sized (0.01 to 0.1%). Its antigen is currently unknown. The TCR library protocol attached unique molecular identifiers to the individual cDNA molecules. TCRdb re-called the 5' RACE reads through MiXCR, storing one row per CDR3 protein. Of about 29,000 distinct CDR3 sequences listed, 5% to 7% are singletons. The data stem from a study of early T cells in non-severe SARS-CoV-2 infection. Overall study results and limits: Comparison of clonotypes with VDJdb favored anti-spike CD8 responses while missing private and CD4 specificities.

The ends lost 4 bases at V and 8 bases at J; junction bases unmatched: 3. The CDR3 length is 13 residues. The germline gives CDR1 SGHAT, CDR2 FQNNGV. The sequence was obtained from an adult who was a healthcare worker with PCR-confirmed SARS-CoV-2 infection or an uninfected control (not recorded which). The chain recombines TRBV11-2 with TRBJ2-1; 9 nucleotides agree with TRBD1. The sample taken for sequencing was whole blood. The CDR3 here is CASSSDRGHEQFF. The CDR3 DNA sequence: TGTGCCAGCAGCTCGGACAGGGGACATGAGCAGTTCTTC.